The rows below give T cell receptor beta chains drawn from one sample of a study of blood T cell repertoires in COVID-19. The assay was immunoSEQ multiplex PCR, and TCRdb's table has in-frame clones only and misses some. This sample carries 130,000 to 150,000 clones, around nine tenths of them seen once, and the ten largest clones take 8.6%. Sequenced input: peripheral blood. The receptors were sampled from a woman in her forties or fifties with active or convalescent COVID-19. Both conserved end residues are part of each CDR3.

v_call,j_call,cdr3_aa
TRBV25-1,TRBJ2-1,CASSEQSYNEQFF
TRBV28,TRBJ1-5,CASSSTQGAPNQPQHF
TRBV4-1,TRBJ1-3,CASSHPKGGSSGNTIYF
TRBV7-3,TRBJ1-1,CASSHQVNTEAFF
TRBV28,TRBJ1-5,CASSSTGGGQPQHF
TRBV5-5,TRBJ2-7,CASTATLYEQYF
TRBV27,TRBJ1-1,CASSSYRGLMNTEAFF
TRBV19,TRBJ1-5,CASSISGTGGNQPQHF
TRBV7-3,TRBJ2-3,CASSLGGLVLDTQYF
TRBV29-1,TRBJ2-1,CSVDTRGSYNEQFF
TRBV30,TRBJ1-5,CAWSPQGRTSNQPQHF
TRBV10-3,TRBJ1-2,CAIRENNRGQGYGYTF
TRBV29-1,TRBJ2-3,CSVEGEYNKGDTQYF
TRBV28,TRBJ1-3,CASSLGSVGDTIYF
TRBV7-2,TRBJ2-7,CASSPPGLAAGKEQYF
TRBV10-3,TRBJ1-4,CAISVGTGGALVEKLFF
TRBV11-1,TRBJ2-5,CASSLGRTGTAETQYF
TRBV5-1,TRBJ2-7,CASRVSGGPYEQYF
TRBV19,TRBJ2-7,CASSLRRNRVQEQYF
TRBV27,TRBJ1-5,CASSFPVSNQPQHF
TRBV7-3,TRBJ2-1,CASSQEASGRNEQFF
TRBV28,TRBJ1-2,CASTSSGTPNYGYTF
TRBV4-3,TRBJ2-7,CASSQDTGLPYEQYF
TRBV7-2,TRBJ1-5,CASSLAQGRQPQHF
TRBV5-5,TRBJ2-1,CASSPRTSGGSNEQFF
TRBV19,TRBJ1-5,CASSIGRQAYSNQPQHF
TRBV7-3,TRBJ2-3,CASSSGTSTDTQYF
TRBV30,TRBJ2-3,CACNRGLGTDTQYF
TRBV4-2,TRBJ1-1,CASSQVGAGNTEAFF
TRBV3-1/TRBV3-2,TRBJ2-1,CASSQERTSGYNEQFF
TRBV18,TRBJ1-1,CASSRPGQGAWNTEAFF
TRBV24-1,TRBJ1-4,CATSQQGTELFF
TRBV9,TRBJ2-1,CASSAGQGSYNEQFF
TRBV10-3,TRBJ1-4,CAISQGEKLFF
TRBV9,TRBJ2-1,CASSVTTDRYNEQFF
TRBV7-3,TRBJ1-2,CASSEDRTSGYTF
TRBV9,TRBJ2-3,CASSVSFGGAHTDTQYF
TRBV19,TRBJ1-2,CASSTTGTLNYGYTF
TRBV7-2,TRBJ2-2,CASSVVTGYTGELFF
TRBV10-3,TRBJ2-1,CAISGVAGVDNEQFF
TRBV18,TRBJ1-5,CASSPKSGQYSNQPQHF
TRBV7-9,TRBJ1-2,CASSLEGGKSGYGYTF
TRBV5-5,TRBJ2-2,CASSPHTGELFF
TRBV28,TRBJ1-1,CASSYPGQKNTEAFF
TRBV5-4,TRBJ2-5,CASSFKRDGQETQYF
TRBV2,TRBJ2-1,CASSKFRGGSYNEQFF
TRBV6-5,TRBJ2-6,CASSYQGANVLTF
TRBV3-1/TRBV3-2,TRBJ2-5,CASSQERGGRETQYF
TRBV7-2,TRBJ1-1,CASSPTGASHAEAFF
TRBV30,TRBJ1-1,CAWSSPGTGARFGTEAFF
TRBV7-7,TRBJ2-5,CASSSSPTGKETQYF
TRBV27,TRBJ1-4,CASSLRRGNEKLFF
TRBV6-2/TRBV6-3,TRBJ1-1,CASSDHDRGGEDTEAFF
TRBV6-5,TRBJ1-1,CASSYTTDTEAFF
TRBV5-1,TRBJ1-1,CASSLVPGPDTEAFF
TRBV6-5,TRBJ1-1,CASSWGGMNTEAFF
TRBV5-1,TRBJ2-7,CASSAGQKFYEQYF
TRBV6-5,TRBJ1-2,CASSRGDRGGGYTF
TRBV5-1,TRBJ1-2,CASSLVGQGVVGYTF